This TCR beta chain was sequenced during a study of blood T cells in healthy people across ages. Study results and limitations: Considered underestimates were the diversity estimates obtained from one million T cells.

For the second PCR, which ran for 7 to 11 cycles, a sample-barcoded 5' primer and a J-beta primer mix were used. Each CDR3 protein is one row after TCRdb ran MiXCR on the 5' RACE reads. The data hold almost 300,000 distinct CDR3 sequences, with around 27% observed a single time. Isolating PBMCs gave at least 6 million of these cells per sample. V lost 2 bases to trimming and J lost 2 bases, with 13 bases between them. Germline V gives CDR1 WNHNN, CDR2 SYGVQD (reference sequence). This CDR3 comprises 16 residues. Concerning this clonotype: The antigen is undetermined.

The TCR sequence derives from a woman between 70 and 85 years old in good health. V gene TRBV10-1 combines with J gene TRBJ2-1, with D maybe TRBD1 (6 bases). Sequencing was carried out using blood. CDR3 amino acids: CASSESRAGAYNEQFF. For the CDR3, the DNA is TGCGCCAGCAGTGAGAGTAGGGCAGGGGCCTACAATGAGCAGTTCTTC.